What follows are 9 T cell receptor beta chains derived from one specimen sequenced in a study of T cells after somatic rescue of genetic block. TCRdb keeps only in-frame clones here, not all; method: immunoSEQ multiplex PCR. The sample comprises under 150,000 clones, approximately 90% of which are singletons, and 1.4% rests with the top ten. Sequences were obtained from peripheral blood mononuclear cells (PBMCs). The receptors shown here come from a woman younger than 30.

This clone was seen once. The chain combines TRBV13 with TRBJ2-1; TRBD1 agrees at 9 bases. The CDR3 covers 15 residues. The germline V gene encodes CDR1 PRHDT and CDR2 FYEKMQ (reference sequence). V lost 8 bases to trimming and J lost 9 bases; unmatched junction nucleotides: 14. The CDR3 sequence: CASRGRDREFGEQFF. CDR3 DNA sequence: TGTGCCAGCCGTGGCCGGGACAGGGAATTCGGTGAGCAGTTCTTC.

This clone appeared a single time. This chain connects TRBV6-4 to TRBJ2-1; a possible D gene is TRBD2 (7 bases). V shed 4 bases and J shed 7 bases, with 20 bases lying between them. From germline, CDR1 is MRHNA and CDR2 SNTAGT. The CDR3 length is 16 residues. DNA of the CDR3: TGTGCCAGCAGTGCGGAGGAGGGGGGGGCCGCGAATGAGCAGTTCTTC. It yields the protein CASSAEEGGAANEQFF.

The chain combines TRBV28 with TRBJ1-2; 9 positions match TRBD1. The CDR3 runs to 14 residues. V lost 6 bases and J lost 5; bases outside the gene matches: 7. Germline V gene sequence: CDR1 MDHEN, CDR2 SYDVKM. As DNA, the CDR3 is TGTGCCAGCAGCCTCGGGGGACAGGGATATGGCTACACCTTC. It codes for CASSLGGQGYGYTF.

V is TRBV29-1 and J is TRBJ2-7; 9 bases align to TRBD1. The CDR3 is 14 amino acids. J lost 1 base, V lost 7 bases, and 8 bases had no gene match. CDR1 and CDR2 (germline): SQVTM, ANQGSEA. CDR3 DNA sequence: TGCAGCGCCTTAGGGACAGGGCCGTCCTACGAGCAGTACTTC. This codes for CSALGTGPSYEQYF.

A word on this clone: At the DNA level, this CDR3 is encoded by other sequences in the same sample as well. The CDR3 loop is CASSLEGTEAFF. The DNA of the CDR3 is TGCGCCAGCAGCTTGGAAGGCACTGAAGCTTTCTTT. The chain has TRBV5-1 and TRBJ1-1; D uncertain. CDR1 is SGHRS and CDR2 is YFSETQ in the germline V gene. Trimming pared 0 bases from V and 4 bases from J, leaving 4 bases between. CDR3 length equals 12 residues.

This clone has more than one count but fewer than ten. The chain carries TRBV5-1 and TRBJ2-4, with D possibly TRBD1 on 6 matching bases. The CDR3 contains 13 residues. The germline V and J ends were trimmed by 2 bases and 5 bases, with 8 bases remaining between them. Germline lookup yields CDR1 SGHRS and CDR2 YFSETQ. The CDR3 here is CASSLQGENIQYF. The CDR3 region has the DNA TGCGCCAGCAGCTTACAGGGAGAAAACATTCAGTACTTC.

J is TRBJ1-3 and V is TRBV28, with D possibly TRBD1 on 6 matching bases. Trimming stripped 3 bases from V and 4 bases from J, with 10 bases between. Germline V lookup: CDR1 MDHEN, CDR2 SYDVKM. The CDR3 extends over 14 amino acids. The CDR3 is CASSFTGQGNTIYF. Here the CDR3 DNA reads TGTGCCAGCAGTTTCACAGGACAGGGAAACACCATATATTTT.

This chain links TRBV12-5 with TRBJ1-2; possibly TRBD1 for D (6 bases). Trimming left V 1 base short and J 1 base short, with 16 bases between. This CDR3 region has 17 residues. CDR1 and CDR2 from the germline V gene are LGHNT and FRNRAP. CDR3: CASGLAQGRGFNYGYTF. CDR3 in DNA: TGTGCTAGTGGTTTGGCCCAGGGTAGGGGGTTTAACTATGGCTACACCTTC.

This sequence joins TRBV5-1 and TRBJ2-7; perhaps D is TRBD1 or TRBD2 (5 bases each). CDR3 length: 14 residues. Trimming removed 6 bases from V and 2 bases from J, with 15 bases in between. The germline V gene encodes CDR1 SGHRS and CDR2 YFSETQ. The CDR3 sequence: CASKMGEFAYEQYF. Here the CDR3 DNA reads TGCGCCAGCAAAATGGGGGAATTTGCCTACGAGCAGTACTTC.